A single sample gave rise to the 29 T cell receptor beta chains below, sequenced in a study of T cell clonality in common variable immunodeficiency. Assay used: immunoSEQ multiplex PCR; TCRdb lists only in-frame clones, some missing. Observed in the sample are tens of thousands of clones, none of them singletons. Sequences were obtained from peripheral blood mononuclear cells. The receptors were sampled from a person aged 18 to 75 in good health.

This clone was seen at least ten times. The DNA ends 3 residues before the CDR3 does, and the rest of the CDR3 is filled in from the germline J gene. The V call is TRBV2, the J call TRBJ2-3; 8 bases fit TRBD1. This CDR3 region has 15 residues. The germline V gene has CDR1 SNHLY and CDR2 FYNNEI. Trimming cost V 7 bases and J 2 bases; bases outside gene matches: 8. The CDR3 here is CASNPGQAITDTQYF. The sequenced CDR3 bases are TGTGCCAGCAACCCGGGACAGGCGATCACAGATACG.

This clone came up a few times. The read ends 3 residues before the CDR3 terminus; that terminus is restored from the germline J gene. V gene TRBV7-6 combines with J gene TRBJ1-1, with D possibly matching TRBD1 (6 bases). Trimming removed 2 bases from V and 0 bases from J, with 10 bases in between. This CDR3 region has 15 residues. Germline V gives CDR1 SGHVS, CDR2 FNYEAQ. Partial CDR3 DNA: TGTGCCAGCAGCTTAAATGGACAGCTGAACACTGAA. Amino acids: CASSLNGQLNTE. In full, the CDR3 reads CASSLNGQLNTEAFF.

This clone was counted many times. The read comes to an end 3 residues before the CDR3 does, leaving the germline J gene to fill in the end. The rearrangement links TRBV7-9 to TRBJ2-7, with TRBD2 as a possible D gene (6 bases). The V end was cut by 2 bases, the J end by 6 bases, with 11 bases between. Germline V gene sequence: CDR1 SEHNR, CDR2 FQNEAQ (reference sequence). CDR3 length: 13 amino acids. CDR3 in amino acids: CASSLPSAAEQYF. The sequenced part of the CDR3 DNA is TGTGCCAGCAGCTTACCTAGCGCGGCCGAG.

This clone was counted at least ten times. CDR3 loop: CASSLAPRRPREGGELFF. The covered CDR3 bases are TGTGCCAGCAGCTTAGCGCCCAGAAGGCCGCGGGAGGGCGGGGAG. The gene calls are TRBV7-2 and TRBJ2-2; 9 positions agree with TRBD2. The read ends 3 residues shy of where the CDR3 ends; the end is completed using the germline J gene. The germline V gene has CDR1 SGHTA and CDR2 FQGNSA. The CDR3 contains 18 residues. V lost 0 bases to trimming and J lost 7 bases; unmatched junction nucleotides: 12.

This clone showed up many times. The sequence runs out 3 residues before the end of the CDR3; the remainder is reconstructed from the germline J gene. The V gene is TRBV20-1, the J gene TRBJ1-2, with TRBD1 matching over 12 bases. Per the germline V gene, CDR1 is DFQATT and CDR2 is SNEGSKA (reference sequence). The CDR3 is made up of 15 amino acids. Here the CDR3 reads CSASGTGGFLGGYTF. The DNA read from the CDR3 is TGCAGTGCTAGCGGGACAGGGGGCTTCTTAGGAGGC.

This clone was detected ten times or more. The read halts 3 residues ahead of the CDR3 end, with the missing end drawn from the germline J gene. The chain combines TRBV6-1 with TRBJ1-5, with TRBD1 identical over 9 bases. This CDR3 is 16 amino acids long. V gave up 6 bases and J gave up 1 base; unmatched junction bases: 7. Germline V gene lookup returns CDR1 MNHNS and CDR2 SASEGT. Here the CDR3 reads CASREQGATSNQPQHF. The part of the CDR3 DNA that was read is TGTGCCAGCAGGGAACAGGGGGCGACGAGCAATCAGCCC.

This clone has ten or more counts. The read terminates 3 residues ahead of where the CDR3 ends, so the germline J gene completes it. The chain combines TRBV6-2 or TRBV6-3 with TRBJ2-7; a possible D gene is TRBD1 (5 bases). The CDR3 sequence is 12 residues long. Per the germline V gene, CDR1 is MNHEY and CDR2 is SVGEGT. The V gene lost 5 bases and the J gene lost 2 bases, with 7 bases spanning the gap. The sequenced CDR3 bases are TGTGCCAGCAGTACAGGAACCTACGAG. It codes for CASSTGTYE. The whole CDR3 protein reads CASSTGTYEQYF.

The sample holds many counts of this clone. The read terminates 3 residues ahead of where the CDR3 ends, so the germline J gene completes it. The chain carries TRBV29-1 and TRBJ2-7; D remains unclear. V shed 2 bases and J shed 2 bases, with 7 bases lying between them. CDR3 length: 12 amino acids. Germline CDR1 SQVTM, CDR2 ANQGSEA. The CDR3 spells CSVEQDPYEQYF. The sequenced part of the CDR3 DNA is TGCAGCGTTGAACAGGATCCCTACGAG.

Many counts were recorded for this clone. The sequence runs out 3 residues before the end of the CDR3; the remainder is reconstructed from the germline J gene. The chain is built from TRBV4-1 and TRBJ2-7; possible D gene TRBD1, 5 bases. Germline V gene data show CDR1 as MGHRA and CDR2 as YSYEKL. The CDR3 consists of 15 residues. Trimming pared 1 base from V and 4 bases from J, leaving 14 bases between. The covered CDR3 bases are TGCGCCAGCAGCCAAGTTGGCAGGGCCAGTTACGAG. Its translation is CASSQVGRASYE. From start to end, the CDR3 is CASSQVGRASYEQYF.

This clone turned up a few times. Read data end 3 residues before the CDR3 end; the end is taken from the germline J gene. J is TRBJ1-2 and V is TRBV11-3, with 9 bases matching TRBD1. This CDR3 has 13 amino acids. CDR1 is SGHNT and CDR2 is YENEEA in the germline V gene. V gave up 5 bases and J gave up 4 bases; unmatched junction bases: 2. The CDR3 here is CASSPDRGYGYTF. The sequenced part of the CDR3 DNA is TGTGCCAGCAGCCCGGACAGGGGCTATGGC.

This clone came up many times. The junction departs from the called germline gene at one end, perhaps through a read error. CDR3 loop: CASSQDRGTTNEKLFF. Incomplete CDR3 DNA: TGCGCCAGCAGCCAAGATCGAGGAACAACTAATGAAAAG. This chain joins TRBV4-2 and TRBJ2-2; D not resolved. The read gets to within 3 residues of the CDR3 end, and the germline J gene fills in the rest. CDR1 is LGHNA, CDR2 YNFKEQ, per germline. The CDR3 has 16 amino acids.

There are a few counts of this clone. The read falls 3 residues short of the CDR3 end, and the missing part is taken from the germline J gene. The V call is TRBV10-2, the J call TRBJ1-2; 7 bases agree with TRBD1. The CDR3 is 14 amino acids. The germline CDR1 and CDR2 sequences are WSHSY and SAAADI. The ends lost 6 bases at V and 0 bases at J; junction bases unmatched: 4. The sequenced part of the CDR3 DNA is TGCGCCAGCAGGCTCGACAGGGCTAACTATGGC. Translated: CASRLDRANYG. The full CDR3 is CASRLDRANYGYTF.

This clone appeared many times. The missing CDR3 end, 3 residues past where the read stops, is filled in from the germline J gene. The gene calls are TRBV5-1 and TRBJ2-1; D is possibly TRBD2 (5 bases). Trimming cost V 6 bases and J 0 bases, with 13 bases left between them. Germline CDR1 SGHRS, CDR2 YFSETQ. This CDR3 has 15 amino acids. The part of the CDR3 DNA that was read is TGCGCCAGCACCAGCGGATTAAGCTCCTACAATGAG. Amino acid sequence: CASTSGLSSYNE. The complete CDR3 protein is CASTSGLSSYNEQFF.

In regard to this clone: The read terminates 3 residues ahead of where the CDR3 ends, so the germline J gene completes it. Additional DNA sequences in this sample encode the identical CDR3. The chain recombines TRBV2 with TRBJ1-3; no firm D call. Between the trimmed V and J ends, which lost 5 bases and 0 bases, there was a span of 17 bases. The CDR3 consists of 17 residues. The V gene's germline CDR1 is SNHLY and CDR2 FYNNEI. Incomplete CDR3 DNA: TGTGCCAGCAGTATACCGAGAGACAAGTCCTCTGGAAACACC. Encoded protein: CASSIPRDKSSGNT. Given in full, the CDR3 is CASSIPRDKSSGNTIYF.

This clone was detected many times. The CDR3 end lies 3 residues beyond the end of the read and is filled in from the germline J gene. The chain is built from TRBV7-9 and TRBJ2-4, with TRBD1 as a possible D gene (6 bases). Trimming shortened V by 5 bases and J by 7 bases, and 15 bases separated the two germline ends. There are 14 residues in the CDR3. The germline V gene has CDR1 SEHNR and CDR2 FQNEAQ (reference sequence). CDR3 sequence reads: CASSPTGPGNIQYF. Incomplete CDR3 DNA: TGTGCCAGCAGCCCCACAGGGCCCGGGAACATT.

This clone was seen ten or more times. The read falls 3 residues short of the CDR3 end, and the missing part is taken from the germline J gene. The V call is TRBV20-1, the J call TRBJ1-1; TRBD1 aligns across 9 bases. The CDR3 extends over 14 amino acids. In germline, CDR1 is DFQATT, CDR2 SNEGSKA (reference sequence). V was clipped by 4 bases and J by 5 bases; unmatched bases: 8. The CDR3 region is CSATGTGRRTEAFF. The sequenced part of the CDR3 DNA is TGCAGTGCTACCGGGACAGGGCGTAGGACTGAA.

There are many counts of this clone. CDR3 protein: CASSYSPTGHRTDTQYF. The covered CDR3 bases are TGTGCCAGCAGTTACTCCCCCACAGGGCATCGCACAGATACG. The chain combines TRBV6-2 or TRBV6-3 with TRBJ2-3; perhaps TRBD1 as D (6 bases). With the read ending 3 residues before the CDR3 end, the germline J gene is used to fill in that end. This CDR3 has 17 residues. Trimming pared 0 bases from V and 1 base from J, leaving 14 bases between. CDR1 MNHEY and CDR2 SVGEGT come from the germline V gene.

This clone occurred many times. The read ends 3 residues early relative to the CDR3; the germline J gene fills the gap. The chain uses TRBV19 and TRBJ1-2, with D possibly matching TRBD1 (6 bases). Trimming cost V 4 bases and J 2 bases, with 11 bases left between them. The germline V gene encodes CDR1 LNHDA and CDR2 SQIVND (reference sequence). This CDR3 contains 14 residues. The part of the CDR3 DNA that was read is TGTGCCAGTAGTACACGGACAGTAAACTATGGC. This sequence encodes CASSTRTVNYG. The whole CDR3 is CASSTRTVNYGYTF. The full variable domain, completed using reference TRBV19 and TRBJ1-2, is DGGITQSPKYLFRKEGQNVTLSCEQNLNHDAMYWYRQDPGQGLRLIYYSQIVNDFQKGDIAEGYSVSREKKESFPLTVTSAQKNPTAFYLCASSTRTVNYGYTFGSGTRLTVV.

Turning to this clone: The read finishes 3 residues shy of the CDR3 end, and the germline J gene is used to complete it. This rearrangement joins TRBV30 to TRBJ2-7; 13 nucleotides line up with TRBD2. Trimming at V came to 4 bases and at J to 5 bases, leaving 5 bases not matched to a gene. The CDR3 extends over 14 amino acids. Germline V gene lookup returns CDR1 GTSNPN and CDR2 SVGIG (reference sequence). The CDR3 DNA, read in part, is TGTGCCTGGACGAGACTAGCGGGAGGCCACGAG. This encodes CAWTRLAGGHE. The full CDR3 sequence reads CAWTRLAGGHEQYF.

This clone was seen ten or more times. The missing CDR3 end, 3 residues past where the read stops, is filled in from the germline J gene. The V and J genes are TRBV4-2 and TRBJ1-2; 9 bases are shared with TRBD1. The CDR3 sequence is 16 residues long. Germline V gene lookup returns CDR1 LGHNA and CDR2 YNFKEQ. The CDR3 sequence: CASSHRDRANTGGYTF. The CDR3 DNA, read in part, is TGTGCCAGCAGCCACCGGGACAGGGCGAACACGGGGGGC.

This clone has just a few counts. The CDR3 is cut off 3 residues early in the read; its end comes from the germline J gene. This chain uses TRBV7-9 with TRBJ1-2; no clear D gene. The CDR3 runs to 14 residues. The V gene's germline CDR1 is SEHNR and CDR2 FQNEAQ (reference sequence). Partial CDR3 DNA: TGTGCCAGCAGCTTAGAGGACTTCCAAGAGGCC. Translated, it gives CASSLEDFQEA. The full CDR3 sequence reads CASSLEDFQEAYTF.

This clone appeared many times. The observed sequence ends 3 residues before the CDR3 terminus, with the missing tail filled in from the germline J gene. The rearrangement joins TRBV20-1 to TRBJ2-3; no definite D call. Looked up from germline, CDR1 is DFQATT and CDR2 is SNEGSKA (reference sequence). Trimming removed 0 bases from V and 7 bases from J, with 11 bases in between. CDR3 length equals 13 residues. The part of the CDR3 DNA that was read is TGCAGTGCTAGAGAGCCGATTCAGAATACG. Translated: CSAREPIQNT. In full, the CDR3 reads CSAREPIQNTQYF.

This clone has a handful of counts. The read ends 3 residues shy of where the CDR3 ends; the end is completed using the germline J gene. This chain connects TRBV6-4 to TRBJ2-1; 13 bases align to TRBD2. The CDR3 consists of 18 residues. Germline CDR1 and CDR2: MRHNA and SNTAGT. The ends lost 0 bases at V and 3 bases at J; junction bases unmatched: 5. The CDR3 DNA, read in part, is TGTGCCAGCAGTGACTCCGGACTAGCGGGAGTTTGCTACAATGAG. Residues: CASSDSGLAGVCYNE. The CDR3 in its entirety is CASSDSGLAGVCYNEQFF.

In this sample, this clone turned up many times. Read sequence stops 3 residues before the CDR3 end, and the germline J gene provides the missing end. J is TRBJ2-3 and V is TRBV5-1; 7 nucleotides match TRBD2. After removal of 5 bases from V and 0 bases from J, the junction contained 3 bases not matched to a gene. Germline V gene lookup returns CDR1 SGHRS and CDR2 YFSETQ. The CDR3 runs 14 residues. Partial CDR3 DNA: TGCGCCAGCAGAGGGACTACTAGCACAGATACG. It yields the protein CASRGTTSTDT. The full CDR3 protein is CASRGTTSTDTQYF.

This clone was observed many times. The CDR3 extends 3 residues past the end of the read, so its final part is completed from the germline J gene. This rearrangement joins TRBV7-3 to TRBJ1-2; 8 nucleotides align to TRBD1. CDR3 size: 16 residues. Germline V gives CDR1 SGHTA, CDR2 FQGTGA. Germline trimming cut 5 bases from V and 4 bases from J; bases unmatched to any gene: 12. The covered CDR3 bases are TGTGCCAGCAGCCTAGAGGCTTCGGGACAGGTCTATGGC. Its protein is CASSLEASGQVYG. From start to end, the CDR3 is CASSLEASGQVYGYTF.

This clone was counted between two and nine times. The CDR3 end is not reached by the read, which stops 3 residues before it; the germline J gene fills it in. This chain joins TRBV18 and TRBJ1-2, with D possibly TRBD1 on 6 matching bases. V shed 8 bases and J shed 2 bases, with 18 bases lying between them. The length of the CDR3 is 15 residues. The germline V gene encodes CDR1 KGHSH and CDR2 LQKENI. The covered CDR3 bases are TGTGCCAGCCAACTTACGACAGGTAGAAACTATGGC. As protein: CASQLTTGRNYG. The full CDR3 protein is CASQLTTGRNYGYTF.

This clone was picked up many times. The covered CDR3 bases are TGTGCCAGCAGTTCGACAGGGGGATTATACAATGAG. Its translation is CASSSTGGLYNE. The full CDR3 protein reads CASSSTGGLYNEQFF. The chain recombines TRBV5-6 with TRBJ2-1; 9 nucleotides line up with TRBD1. Coverage ceases 3 residues before the CDR3 finishes, and the germline J gene fills in the end. With V trimmed by 5 bases and J by 4 bases, 7 bases remained unmatched. The length of the CDR3 is 15 residues. CDR1 and CDR2 from the germline V gene are SGHDT and YYEEEE.

This clone showed up many times. From the germline J gene comes the end of the CDR3, since the read stops 3 residues before it. The chain is built from TRBV30 and TRBJ1-1; tentatively, D is TRBD1 (6 bases). Germline V CDR1 and CDR2: GTSNPN, SVGIG (reference sequence). The CDR3 has 11 residues. CDR3: CAWTEGGEAFF. The CDR3 DNA, read in part, is TGTGCCTGGACCGAAGGGGGAGAA.

This clone was observed at least ten times. The CDR3 sequence: CASRTNEGGERTDTQYF. The part of the CDR3 DNA that was read is TGTGCCAGCAGGACCAACGAAGGAGGGGAGAGAACAGATACG. This chain joins TRBV2 and TRBJ2-3; D might be TRBD2 (6 bases). The observed sequence ends 3 residues before the CDR3 terminus, with the missing tail filled in from the germline J gene. The length of the CDR3 is 17 residues. CDR1 and CDR2 (germline): SNHLY, FYNNEI. Trimming shortened V by 6 bases and J by 3 bases, and 22 bases separated the two germline ends.